This T cell receptor beta chain appears in the sequencing data of a study of blood T cell repertoires in COVID-19. V lost 6 bases and J lost 3, with 16 bases in between. This CDR3 contains 15 residues. From germline, CDR1 is SGHTA and CDR2 FQGTGA. The assay was immunoSEQ multiplex PCR, and TCRdb's table has in-frame clones only and misses some. The repertoire holds 70,000 or so clones, with 86% as singletons. This clonotype originated in a man in his fifties with acute or convalescent COVID-19. The rearrangement uses TRBV7-3 and TRBJ2-3; D is perhaps TRBD2 (6 bases). The material sequenced was peripheral blood. The CDR3: CASSLTGLLTDTQYF. The CDR3 DNA reads as TGTGCCAGCAGTCTCACGGGACTTTTAACAGATACGCAGTATTTT.